These T cell receptor beta chains were read from a single sample in a study of blood T cell repertoires in COVID-19. TCRdb's table, derived via immunoSEQ multiplex PCR, lists solely in-frame clones and lacks some. The sample lists just under 350,000 clones; 85% to 90% were seen once. The sample consisted of peripheral blood. These receptors came from a woman in her seventies with COVID-19, enrolled during active disease. Each CDR3 is given with its conserved first and last residue. D genes are given only for firm matches. Rows give clone size only sometimes, using once, few, many, or a class for an expanded clone.

d_gene	j_gene	v_gene	abundance	CDR3aa	CDR3nt
TRBD1	TRBJ1-6	TRBV2	NA	CASSYLSGTGNSPLHF	TGTGCCAGCAGTTATTTATCCGGGACAGGTAATTCACCCCTCCACTTT
TRBD1	TRBJ1-2	TRBV5-6	NA	CASSRRDRGYGYTF	TGTGCCAGCAGCCGCCGGGACAGGGGTTATGGCTACACCTTC
NA	TRBJ2-3	TRBV3-1/TRBV3-2	NA	CASSARQTDTQYF	TGTGCCAGCAGCGCCCGACAGACAGATACGCAGTATTTT
NA	TRBJ2-5	TRBV3-1/TRBV3-2	NA	CASSQDRGGAYQETQYF	TGTGCCAGCAGCCAAGATAGGGGGGGGGCCTACCAAGAGACCCAGTACTTC
TRBD1	TRBJ1-5	TRBV5-6	NA	CASSFQGGQPQHF	TGTGCCAGCAGCTTTCAGGGGGGTCAGCCCCAGCATTTT
NA	TRBJ1-3	TRBV5-1	NA	CASMALSGNTIYF	TGCGCCAGCATGGCTTTGTCTGGAAACACCATATATTTT
NA	TRBJ1-1	TRBV19	NA	CASSSGGSVNTEAFF	TGTGCCAGTAGTTCCGGGGGGTCCGTGAACACTGAAGCTTTCTTT
TRBD1	TRBJ1-1	TRBV5-6	NA	CASSWDRRFEAFF	TGTGCCAGCAGCTGGGACAGGAGATTTGAAGCTTTCTTT
TRBD1	TRBJ1-3	TRBV30	NA	CAWRGRGPGNTIYF	TGTGCCTGGAGGGGCAGGGGGCCTGGAAACACCATATATTTT
TRBD1	TRBJ2-3	TRBV13	NA	CASSSGQGASDTQYF	TGTGCCAGCAGCAGTGGACAGGGGGCGTCAGATACGCAGTATTTT
NA	TRBJ1-3	TRBV5-1	few	CASTLDSLGNTIYF	TGCGCCAGCACCCTGGACAGTTTGGGAAACACCATATATTTT
NA	TRBJ1-2	TRBV10-2	NA	CASRQGINYGYTF	TGCGCCAGCAGACAGGGCATTAACTATGGCTACACCTTC
TRBD1	TRBJ1-5	TRBV7-2	few	CASSSQGNSNQPQHF	TGTGCCAGCAGCTCACAGGGGAATAGCAATCAGCCCCAGCATTTT
NA	TRBJ2-1	TRBV27	few	CASSFFGRGQFF	TGTGCCAGCAGTTTTTTTGGGCGGGGGCAGTTCTTC
NA	TRBJ1-1	TRBV6-6	NA	CASTKSGNTEAFF	TGTGCCAGCACCAAGAGCGGAAACACTGAAGCTTTCTTT
NA	TRBJ1-2	TRBV10-2	NA	CASSLTGTGYGYTF	TGCGCCAGCAGCCTGACAGGTACGGGCTATGGCTACACCTTC
NA	TRBJ2-5	TRBV6-2/TRBV6-3	NA	CASSPIGRLETQYF	TGTGCCAGCAGCCCCATAGGGAGGTTGGAGACCCAGTACTTC
NA	TRBJ2-1	TRBV27	NA	CASSLFRLAGTNNEQFF	TGTGCCAGCAGTTTATTTCGCCTGGCAGGGACAAACAATGAGCAGTTCTTC
TRBD1	TRBJ1-1	TRBV11-2	NA	CASSLGDRPVNTEAFF	TGTGCCAGCAGCTTGGGGGACAGGCCAGTGAACACTGAAGCTTTCTTT
TRBD1	TRBJ1-3	TRBV3-1/TRBV3-2	NA	CASSLGTGGNTIYF	TGTGCCAGCAGCCTCGGGACAGGCGGGAACACCATATATTTT
TRBD1	TRBJ2-3	TRBV7-9	NA	CASSPPDRADTQYF	TGTGCCAGCAGCCCCCCGGACAGGGCAGATACGCAGTATTTT
NA	TRBJ2-5	TRBV18	NA	CASSPLAGPRETQYF	TGTGCCAGCTCACCATTGGCAGGGCCGAGAGAGACCCAGTACTTC
NA	TRBJ1-1	TRBV4-3	NA	CASSQRAGQGNTEAFF	TGCGCCAGCAGCCAAAGAGCGGGCCAAGGGAACACTGAAGCTTTCTTT
NA	TRBJ2-7	TRBV30	NA	CALVRGAYEQYF	TGTGCCCTAGTTCGGGGGGCATACGAGCAGTACTTC
NA	TRBJ1-2	TRBV7-8	NA	CASSLGGEGYGYTF	TGTGCCAGCAGCTTAGGCGGAGAGGGCTATGGCTACACCTTC
TRBD1	TRBJ1-1	TRBV6-2/TRBV6-3	NA	CASSYDRGKTEAFF	TGTGCCAGCAGTTACGACAGGGGAAAGACTGAAGCTTTCTTT
NA	TRBJ1-1	TRBV29-1	NA	CSVGRGRDTEAFF	TGCAGCGTTGGACGGGGGAGGGATACTGAAGCTTTCTTT
NA	TRBJ2-1	TRBV9	NA	CASSVDRDSYNEQFF	TGTGCCAGCAGCGTAGATCGGGACTCCTACAATGAGCAGTTCTTC
TRBD1	TRBJ1-1	TRBV12-5	NA	CASGLSRTGTGAAEAFF	TGTGCTAGTGGTTTGTCACGGACCGGGACAGGGGCCGCTGAAGCTTTCTTT
NA	TRBJ2-7	TRBV20-1	NA	CSASSGYEQYF	TGCAGTGCTAGCTCAGGGTACGAGCAGTACTTC
TRBD1	TRBJ2-7	TRBV4-1	NA	CASSQRQGVSYEQYF	TGCGCCAGCAGCCAGCGACAGGGGGTAAGCTACGAGCAGTACTTC
NA	TRBJ1-2	TRBV3-1/TRBV3-2	NA	CASSQDVRGFGYGYTF	TGTGCCAGCAGCCAAGATGTAAGGGGTTTCGGCTATGGCTACACCTTC
NA	TRBJ1-1	TRBV5-1	once	CASSLAPPTVYPNTEAFF	TGCGCCAGCAGCTTGGCCCCACCAACAGTGTACCCGAACACTGAAGCTTTCTTT
NA	TRBJ1-5	TRBV25-1	NA	CASSADSSNQPQHF	TGTGCCAGCAGTGCGGACTCTAGCAATCAGCCCCAGCATTTT
NA	TRBJ1-6	TRBV28	NA	CASRDFGTHSPLHF	TGTGCCAGCAGGGACTTTGGAACCCATTCACCCCTCCACTTT
NA	TRBJ2-7	TRBV6-5	NA	CASSQRGYEQYF	TGTGCCAGCAGTCAAAGGGGCTACGAGCAGTACTTC
NA	TRBJ2-3	TRBV9	NA	CASSGRDQSTDTQYF	TGTGCCAGCAGCGGGCGGGACCAAAGCACAGATACGCAGTATTTT
NA	TRBJ1-1	TRBV12-3/TRBV12-4	NA	CASTSGTEAFF	TGTGCCAGCACCTCGGGCACTGAAGCTTTCTTT
TRBD1	TRBJ1-4	TRBV18	NA	CASSPRTGGDEKLFF	TGTGCCAGCTCACCACGGACAGGGGGAGATGAAAAACTGTTTTTT
TRBD1	TRBJ1-5	TRBV7-6	NA	CASSWDRDPSGNQPQHF	TGTGCCAGCAGTTGGGACAGGGATCCCTCTGGCAATCAGCCCCAGCATTTT
NA	TRBJ1-1	TRBV9	NA	CASRRAGTEGSAEAFF	TGTGCCAGCAGACGAGCCGGGACGGAGGGTAGCGCTGAAGCTTTCTTT
TRBD1	TRBJ1-1	TRBV18	NA	CASSGQVLNTEAFF	TGTGCCAGCTCAGGACAGGTCCTGAACACTGAAGCTTTCTTT
NA	TRBJ2-7	TRBV27	NA	CASSFGSLSYEQYF	TGTGCCAGCAGTTTCGGGAGCCTTTCCTACGAGCAGTACTTC
NA	TRBJ2-5	TRBV10-3	NA	CAISEFESETQYF	TGTGCCATCAGTGAATTCGAAAGCGAGACCCAGTACTTC